What follows describes a single T cell receptor (beta chain). Its target is unknown. Trimming pared 0 bases from V and 5 bases from J, leaving 16 bases between. This CDR3 has 16 amino acids. In germline, CDR1 is KGHSH, CDR2 LQKENI. Generated by immunoSEQ multiplex PCR, the TCRdb table keeps only in-frame clones and is missing some. In the table there are some 130,000 clones, 85% to 95% of which are singletons. The data were obtained in a study of T cell responses to AZD1222 COVID-19 vaccine. Overall study findings and caveats: Baseline seropositivity characterized only six or seven AZD1222 recipients.

The sample here was peripheral blood, taken 28 days after the second AZD1222 dose. The genes are TRBV18 and TRBJ2-5; D unclear. This receptor was obtained from an adult who received the AZD1222 COVID-19 vaccine. CDR3 protein: CASSPPSRVSAETQYF. The CDR3 coding sequence is TGTGCCAGCTCACCACCCTCTAGGGTGTCAGCGGAGACCCAGTACTTC.